Presented here are 24 T cell receptor beta chains from one specimen sequenced in a study of T cells after posttransplantation cyclophosphamide. Data came from immunoSEQ multiplex PCR; TCRdb stores just in-frame clones and leaves some out. The sample includes 20,000 to 25,000 clones, roughly 88% seen only once; the top ten take approximately 6.5%. The sequenced sample consisted of PBMCs. The receptor source for this set is a woman aged 55-75 years with a blood cancer, CMV-positive, and with a related stem cell donor.

The J gene is TRBJ1-6, the V gene TRBV27, with 11 bases that match TRBD1. The CDR3 loop spans 17 amino acids. Germline CDR1 reads MNHEY; CDR2 reads SMNVEV (reference sequence). The junction had 14 bases not matched to a gene; V was cut back by 7 bases and J by 9 bases. The CDR3: CASTSSGTGGFFSPLHF. Here the CDR3 DNA reads TGTGCCAGCACCAGCTCCGGGACAGGGGGTTTTTTTTCACCCCTCCACTTT.

This clone was observed a few times. CDR3 DNA: TGTGCCAGTAGACAGGGGATTTATGAAAAACTGTTTTTT. This gives the protein CASRQGIYEKLFF. The chain couples TRBV19 to TRBJ1-4, with TRBD1 matching 7 bases. Germline CDR1 reads LNHDA; CDR2 reads SQIVND (reference sequence). The CDR3 covers 13 residues. The V and J ends lost 6 bases and 6 bases, in that order; junction bases with no gene match: 4.

This chain uses TRBV5-1 with TRBJ2-2; TRBD2 agrees at 12 bases. Germline V gene data show CDR1 as SGHRS and CDR2 as YFSETQ. This CDR3 region has 16 residues. Unmatched junction bases numbered 5, after V lost 0 bases and J lost 8 bases. The CDR3 region is CASSLGLAGAGGELFF. In DNA, the CDR3 is TGCGCCAGCAGCTTGGGACTAGCGGGAGCCGGTGGGGAGCTGTTTTTT.

This chain joins TRBV11-2 and TRBJ2-7, with 11 bases lining up with TRBD2. Germline lookup yields CDR1 SGHAT and CDR2 FQNNGV. This CDR3 is built from 16 residues. With V trimmed by 5 bases and J by 2 bases, 8 bases remained unmatched. Here the CDR3 DNA reads TGTGCCAGCAGCACACTAGCGGGAGTTCGTACCTACGAGCAGTACTTC. It specifies CASSTLAGVRTYEQYF.

This clone was counted a single time. The chain recombines TRBV7-9 with TRBJ2-7; 10 bases fit TRBD1. V lost 1 base and J lost 4; bases outside the gene matches: 7. The CDR3 is made up of 16 amino acids. CDR1 and CDR2 from the germline V gene are SEHNR and FQNEAQ (reference sequence). The DNA for the CDR3 is TGTGCCAGCAGCTTAGACCGGGACAGGGGAACGTACGAGCAGTACTTC. As protein: CASSLDRDRGTYEQYF. The variable domain in full, with the rest retrieved from reference TRBV7-9 and TRBJ2-7, is DTGVSQNPRHKITKRGQNVTFRCDPISEHNRLYWYRQTLGQGPEFLTYFQNEAQLEKSRLLSDRFSAERPKGSFSTLEIQRTEQGDSAMYLCASSLDRDRGTYEQYFGPGTRLTVT.

The chain employs TRBV18 and TRBJ2-7, with TRBD1 matching over 7 bases. The CDR3 covers 15 residues. Germline values: CDR1 KGHSH, CDR2 LQKENI. V shed 1 base and J 2 bases; nucleotides not matched to a gene: 5. The CDR3 here is CASSPQGALAYEQYF. As DNA, the CDR3 is TGTGCCAGCTCACCACAGGGGGCGCTGGCCTACGAGCAGTACTTC.

The V gene is TRBV5-1, the J gene TRBJ2-7, with 10 bases that match TRBD2. CDR3 length equals 16 residues. Germline V lookup: CDR1 SGHRS, CDR2 YFSETQ. Trimming cost V 0 bases and J 2 bases; bases outside gene matches: 5. The CDR3 here is CASSLGSGRAAYEQYF. CDR3 DNA: TGCGCCAGCAGCTTGGGCAGCGGGAGGGCCGCCTACGAGCAGTACTTC.

V usage is TRBV2 and J usage is TRBJ2-2; D perhaps matches TRBD1 (5 bases). Germline CDR1 reads SNHLY; CDR2 reads FYNNEI. The V end lost 5 bases, the J end lost 8 bases, and 15 bases lay between the germline ends. The CDR3 extends over 14 amino acids. The CDR3 loop reads CASSSGRVSGELFF. The CDR3 bases are TGTGCCAGCAGTTCGGGCAGGGTATCGGGGGAGCTGTTTTTT.

CDR3 in DNA: TGTGCCAGCAGCTCAGGACTAGCGGGAGTTTGGGAGCAGTACTTC. Residues: CASSSGLAGVWEQYF. V gene TRBV7-9 combines with J gene TRBJ2-7, with 13 bases aligning to TRBD2. V gave up 4 bases and J gave up 7 bases; unmatched junction bases: 7. The CDR3 spans 15 residues. Per germline, CDR1 SEHNR and CDR2 FQNEAQ (reference sequence). Filled out from reference TRBV7-9 and TRBJ2-7, the complete variable domain reads DTGVSQNPRHKITKRGQNVTFRCDPISEHNRLYWYRQTLGQGPEFLTYFQNEAQLEKSRLLSDRFSAERPKGSFSTLEIQRTEQGDSAMYLCASSSGLAGVWEQYFGPGTRLTVT.

The V gene is TRBV2, the J gene TRBJ2-3; no definite D call. Germline assignment: CDR1 SNHLY and CDR2 FYNNEI. This CDR3 has 10 amino acids. The V and J ends lost 8 bases and 10 bases respectively, with 10 bases between them. The CDR3 DNA follows: TGTGCCAGCTCGTCACTGCCGCAGTATTTT. Translating gives CASSSLPQYF.

The chain recombines TRBV29-1 with TRBJ1-1; 9 bases are a match to TRBD1. CDR1 is SQVTM, CDR2 ANQGSEA, per germline. Trimming took 6 bases from V and 6 from J; bases not matched to a gene: 8. The CDR3 spans 13 residues. The CDR3 nucleotides read TGCAGCGTAACAGGGACAGGGTTTTCTGAAGCTTTCTTT. Protein product: CSVTGTGFSEAFF.

CDR3 in amino acids: CASSPRKRTSGSKNIQYF. DNA for the CDR3: TGTGCCAGCAGCCCACGGAAGAGGACTAGTGGGTCCAAAAACATTCAGTACTTC. This sequence joins TRBV7-2 and TRBJ2-4; TRBD2 matches 7 bases. Germline values: CDR1 SGHTA, CDR2 FQGNSA. The CDR3 spans 18 residues. The J segment lost 2 bases and the V segment lost 5 bases, leaving 15 bases of the junction unmatched.

This clone appeared once. The chain combines TRBV6-1 with TRBJ1-1, with 9 bases fitting TRBD1. V shed 5 bases, J shed 1 base, and the junction held 2 bases outside the gene matches. This CDR3 region has 14 residues. The V gene's germline CDR1 is MNHNS and CDR2 SASEGT. The DNA of the CDR3 is TGTGCCAGCAGTAAGGGACAGGGGAACACTGAAGCTTTCTTT. The encoded protein is CASSKGQGNTEAFF.

V is TRBV19 and J is TRBJ2-7; D might be TRBD1 (6 bases). V was trimmed by 5 bases and J by 3 bases, leaving 14 bases between them. CDR1 is LNHDA and CDR2 is SQIVND in the germline V gene (reference sequence). The CDR3 covers 14 residues. CDR3 DNA sequence: TGTGCCAGTAGTTCCCCGGGGACAAGCTACGAGCAGTACTTC. Translated, it gives CASSSPGTSYEQYF.

This clone was detected once. This sequence joins TRBV6-5 and TRBJ1-2; a possible D gene is TRBD1 (5 bases). This CDR3 contains 15 residues. Germline-derived CDR1 and CDR2 are MNHEY and SVGAGI. The V gene lost 4 bases and the J gene lost 4 bases, with 16 bases spanning the gap. In nucleotides, the CDR3 is TGTGCCAGCAGTTTCCACGTTACAGGTGCCTATGGCTACACCTTC. Translating gives CASSFHVTGAYGYTF.

V usage is TRBV5-1 and J usage is TRBJ2-3; D perhaps matches TRBD1 (6 bases). This CDR3 spans 15 amino acids. Germline-derived CDR1 and CDR2 are SGHRS and YFSETQ. Trimming removed 5 bases at V and 4 bases at J, with 17 bases between. For the CDR3, the DNA is TGCGCCAGCAGGAACACAGGGTTTCTCTCAGATACGCAGTATTTT. This sequence encodes CASRNTGFLSDTQYF.

The chain carries TRBV30 and TRBJ2-7; D perhaps matches TRBD2 (5 bases). Trimming removed 8 bases at V and 6 bases at J, with 17 bases between. CDR1 is GTSNPN, CDR2 SVGIG, per germline (reference sequence). This CDR3 spans 12 amino acids. The DNA for the CDR3 is TGTGCCCTAGGGCCAGAGGGCTCCGAGCAGTACTTC. Its translation: CALGPEGSEQYF.

The V gene is TRBV10-3, the J gene TRBJ2-7; weak D call: TRBD2 (5 bases). Germline V gene data show CDR1 as ENHRY and CDR2 as SYGVKD. The CDR3 length is 14 residues. Trimming took off 8 bases at V and 6 bases at J, with 20 bases between the two ends. The CDR3 DNA reads as TGTGCCATCGAGGACTTTGGCGGGCTGGGCGAGCAGTACTTC. This codes for CAIEDFGGLGEQYF.

This clone was observed once. The same CDR3 also results from other DNA sequences found in this sample. The chain joins TRBV5-6 to TRBJ1-5; 7 bases are shared with TRBD1. The CDR3 loop spans 15 amino acids. Unmatched junction bases numbered 2, after V lost 2 bases and J lost 0 bases. CDR1 is SGHDT and CDR2 is YYEEEE in the germline V gene. CDR3 amino acids: CASSLQGYSNQPQHF. In nucleotides, the CDR3 is TGTGCCAGCAGCTTACAGGGGTATAGCAATCAGCCCCAGCATTTT.

In this sample, this clone turned up once. The chain joins TRBV5-1 to TRBJ1-6; 10 bases match TRBD1. Germline V CDR1 and CDR2: SGHRS, YFSETQ. J was trimmed by 0 bases and V by 1 base; bases with no gene match: 7. The CDR3 spans 19 residues. DNA of the CDR3: TGCGCCAGCAGCTTGATGGGACAGGGGACGAGCTCCTATAATTCACCCCTCCACTTT. This translates into CASSLMGQGTSSYNSPLHF. The full variable domain, rest sourced from reference TRBV5-1 and TRBJ1-6, is KAGVTQTPRYLIKTRGQQVTLSCSPISGHRSVSWYQQTPGQGLQFLFEYFSETQRNKGNFPGRFSGRQFSNSRSEMNVSTLELGDSALYLCASSLMGQGTSSYNSPLHFGNGTRLTVT.

This chain uses TRBV12-5 with TRBJ2-7; 11 nucleotides align to TRBD2. CDR1 and CDR2 from the germline V gene are LGHNT and FRNRAP. The CDR3 is made up of 16 amino acids. V lost 6 bases to trimming and J lost 1 base; unmatched junction nucleotides: 8. Written as DNA, the CDR3 is TGTGCTAGTGGCATCCGGGGACTAGCGGATTCCTACGAGCAGTACTTC. This encodes CASGIRGLADSYEQYF.

V usage is TRBV5-6 and J usage is TRBJ2-3; possibly TRBD2 for D (6 bases). The ends were cut back, 0 bases at V and 1 base at J, with 12 bases in the middle. This CDR3 is built from 16 residues. Per the germline V gene, CDR1 is SGHDT and CDR2 is YYEEEE. The CDR3 DNA reads as TGTGCCAGCAGCTTGGCGGGGGAGGTGGGCACAGATACGCAGTATTTT. Its translation is CASSLAGEVGTDTQYF.

The gene calls are TRBV5-1 and TRBJ2-2; 9 bases are shared with TRBD2. The V segment lost 0 bases and the J segment 3 bases; nucleotides outside the gene matches: 0. Germline CDR1 SGHRS, CDR2 YFSETQ. This CDR3 is built from 15 residues. The chain's CDR3 is CASSLGLADTGELFF. The CDR3 nucleotides read TGCGCCAGCAGCTTGGGACTAGCGGACACCGGGGAGCTGTTTTTT. The full variable domain, with the rest looked up from reference TRBV5-1 and TRBJ2-2, is KAGVTQTPRYLIKTRGQQVTLSCSPISGHRSVSWYQQTPGQGLQFLFEYFSETQRNKGNFPGRFSGRQFSNSRSEMNVSTLELGDSALYLCASSLGLADTGELFFGEGSRLTVL.

The sample holds a few counts of this clone. The chain joins TRBV7-9 to TRBJ2-1; 13 bases map to TRBD2. This CDR3 contains 15 residues. In germline, CDR1 is SEHNR, CDR2 FQNEAQ (reference sequence). Losses at the gene ends were 1 base for V and 9 bases for J; bases not matched to a gene: 3. The CDR3 DNA reads TGTGCCAGCAGCTTAGAACTAGCGGGAGGGGGTGAGCAGTTCTTC. The encoded protein is CASSLELAGGGEQFF.